This T cell receptor (beta chain) was obtained from a study of blood T cell repertoires in COVID-19. In this sample, this clone turned up many times. The data were produced by immunoSEQ multiplex PCR, yet TCRdb's version contains in-frame clones alone and is incomplete. The data hold some 300,000 clones, with approximately 86% observed a single time. Germline CDR1 is SGHRS and CDR2 is YFSETQ. V was clipped by 3 bases and J by 6 bases; unmatched bases: 7. CDR3 length equals 16 residues. The TCR sequence derives from a woman aged 70-85 years with COVID-19, enrolled during active disease. V gene TRBV5-1 combines with J gene TRBJ2-2, with 11 bases identical to TRBD1. The material sequenced was peripheral blood. The CDR3 nucleotides are TGCGCCAGCAGCTCCGCCGGGACAGGGGGTCCCGGGGAGCTGTTTTTT. This gives the protein CASSSAGTGGPGELFF.